The entry below gives a single TCR beta chain sequence along with its context. The germline gives CDR1 SGHAT, CDR2 FQNNGV. The V gene end was trimmed by 0 bases and the J gene end by 5 bases; junction bases not matched to a gene: 0. The CDR3 extends over 14 amino acids. Assay: immunoSEQ multiplex PCR; the TCRdb copy retains only in-frame clones and omits some. Here the sample spans 150,000 to 200,000 clones, more than 85% being singletons. The data were obtained in a study of control samples from healthy donors and cancer patients. V gene TRBV11-2 combines with J gene TRBJ1-5, with TRBD1 identical over 8 bases. The sample taken for sequencing was blood. The clonotype originates from a woman aged 40 to 50 in good health. CDR3 sequence: CASSLDRGHQPQHF. Here the CDR3 DNA reads TGTGCCAGCAGCTTAGACAGGGGGCATCAGCCCCAGCATTTT.